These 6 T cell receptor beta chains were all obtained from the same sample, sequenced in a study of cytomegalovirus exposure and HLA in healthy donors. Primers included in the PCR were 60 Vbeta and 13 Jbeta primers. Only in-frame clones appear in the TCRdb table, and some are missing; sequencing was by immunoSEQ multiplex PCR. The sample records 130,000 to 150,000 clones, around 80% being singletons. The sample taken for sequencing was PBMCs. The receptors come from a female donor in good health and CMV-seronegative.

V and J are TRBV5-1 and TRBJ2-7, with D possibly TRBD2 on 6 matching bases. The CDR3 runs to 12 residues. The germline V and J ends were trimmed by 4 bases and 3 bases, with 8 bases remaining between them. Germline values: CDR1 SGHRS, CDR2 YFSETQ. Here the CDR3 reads CASSRDFYEQYF. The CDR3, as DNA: TGCGCCAGCAGCCGGGACTTCTACGAGCAGTACTTC.

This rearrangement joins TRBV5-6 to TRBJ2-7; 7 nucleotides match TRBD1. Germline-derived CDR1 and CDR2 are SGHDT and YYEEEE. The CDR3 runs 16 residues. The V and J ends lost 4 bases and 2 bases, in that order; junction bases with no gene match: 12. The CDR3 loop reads CASSRGSGTETYEQYF. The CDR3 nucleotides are TGTGCCAGCAGCAGGGGATCCGGGACAGAGACCTACGAGCAGTACTTC.

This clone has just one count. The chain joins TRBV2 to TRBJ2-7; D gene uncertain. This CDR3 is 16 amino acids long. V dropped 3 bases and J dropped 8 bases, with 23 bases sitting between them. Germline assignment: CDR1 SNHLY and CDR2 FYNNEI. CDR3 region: CASSDRTSAARRKQYF. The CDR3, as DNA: TGTGCCAGCAGTGACCGCACATCGGCCGCTCGGAGAAAGCAGTACTTC. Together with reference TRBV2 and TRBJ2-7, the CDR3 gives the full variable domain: EPEVTQTPSHQVTQMGQEVILRCVPISNHLYFYWYRQILGQKVEFLVSFYNNEISEKSEIFDDQFSVERPDGSNFTLKIRSTKLEDSAMYFCASSDRTSAARRKQYFGPGTRLTVT.

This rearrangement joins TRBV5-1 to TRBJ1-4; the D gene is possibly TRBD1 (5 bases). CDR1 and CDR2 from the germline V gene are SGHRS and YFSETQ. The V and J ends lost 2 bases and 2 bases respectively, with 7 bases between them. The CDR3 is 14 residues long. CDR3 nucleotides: TGCGCCAGCAGCTTTCGGGGGACTAATGAAAAACTGTTTTTT. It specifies CASSFRGTNEKLFF. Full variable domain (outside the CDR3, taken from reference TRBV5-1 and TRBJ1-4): KAGVTQTPRYLIKTRGQQVTLSCSPISGHRSVSWYQQTPGQGLQFLFEYFSETQRNKGNFPGRFSGRQFSNSRSEMNVSTLELGDSALYLCASSFRGTNEKLFFGSGTQLSVL.

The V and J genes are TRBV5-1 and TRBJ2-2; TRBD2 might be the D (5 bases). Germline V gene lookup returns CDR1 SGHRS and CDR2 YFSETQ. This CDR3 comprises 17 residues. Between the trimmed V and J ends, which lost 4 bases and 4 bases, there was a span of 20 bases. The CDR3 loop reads CASSLPPLSGTTGELFF. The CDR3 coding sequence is TGCGCCAGCAGCCTCCCCCCACTGAGCGGAACCACCGGGGAGCTGTTTTTT.

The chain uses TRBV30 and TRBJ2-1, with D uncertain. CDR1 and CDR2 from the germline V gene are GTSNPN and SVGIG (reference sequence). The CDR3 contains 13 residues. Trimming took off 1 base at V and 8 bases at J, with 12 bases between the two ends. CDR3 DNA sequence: TGTGCCTGGAGTGGACACCCGTCCGATGAGCAGTTCTTC. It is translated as CAWSGHPSDEQFF.